The entry below describes one TCR beta chain. Its antigen remains undetermined. Base qualities were left out, and no much larger clone turns up one base away. A MiSeq instrument was used for deep resolution sequencing, which targeted depths ranging from 1 in 1 million up to 1 in 200,000 T cells, with coverage averaging 10x for each clonotype. The immunoSEQ hsTCRB Kit was used to generate the TCR beta libraries. In the original analysis: ImmunoSEQ Data Assistant and ImmunoSEQ Analyzer were used for data analysis, and V, D and J genes were assigned according to IMGT definitions. Clonality, which ranges from 0 to 1, was calculated as one minus the normalized Shannon entropy of productive rearrangement frequencies. Only overrepresented clonotypes making up at least 0.05% of each patient's repertoire were included in the public clonotype analysis. Thirteen age-matched healthy donor repertoires from immuneACCESS were used as controls for clonality. TCRdb's version of the immuneACCESS table is confined to in-frame rearrangements and falls short of the full clone set. An unresolved V gene accounts for under half of the shortfall where checked; the remainder is of unknown origin. That table is the source of V, J and clone size, and D and trimming were worked out from the DNA. The sample table contains 76,000 or so clones; only one count was recorded for 70% to 90% of them. About 38% of the sample is held by the ten biggest clonotypes.

The sample's time point label, decoded: 20 to 25 months on ibrutinib. For TCR beta library preparation, roughly 2.2 micrograms of genomic DNA were isolated from cryopreserved PBMCs. Longitudinal blood samples from CLL patients on ibrutinib monotherapy underwent high-throughput TCR beta sequencing. The patients took part in an open-label, single-center phase 2 trial of ibrutinib monotherapy. The sample belongs to a study of cytotoxic CD8 clonotypes in ibrutinib-treated CLL (dated by TCRdb to the early 2020s). Regarding the research as a whole: The cohort included around 15 treatment-naive and eleven to twelve relapsed/refractory patients; 17 were IGHV unmutated. Samples at response were collected after a median of 12 months of treatment, with a range of about 6 to 36 months. Longitudinal samples were available for about 30% of the roughly 86 trial participants. Responses were partial in 24 patients and complete in 2; after median roughly 69 months follow-up, roughly 14 stayed in remission and some twelve progressed. On average, each sample yielded roughly 260,000 productive templates and around 100,000 productive rearrangements. Cryopreserved peripheral blood mononuclear cells were collected at three points: before therapy, at response, and at either sustained remission or disease progression. All remission and progressive disease samples were collected while patients were still receiving ibrutinib.

V is reduced by 1 base and J by 5 bases, leaving a spacing of 19 bases between them. As encoded in the germline V gene (reference sequence), CDR1 is SGHNT while CDR2 is YYREEE. Taken from cysteine to phenylalanine, the CDR3 has 16 residues. The retained sequence is limited to the CDR3, 48 bases, with the frame set at the first base. Findings and caveats that apply to the study as a whole: Public clonotypes were found to be uncommon and were observed to contract or remain stable during treatment; the increase in clonality was shown to reflect expansion of private clonotypes at ibrutinib response. Sampling times were not matched between sustained-remission and progressing patients, and lymph node repertoires were not studied. Clonality rose at ibrutinib response, remained stable during sustained remission, and dropped back toward baseline at progression. At baseline, clonality was higher than in age-matched healthy donors and showed a strong correlation with circulating CD8+ T-cell counts.

The sequence joins TRBV5-4 to TRBJ2-7, with a tentative D call of TRBD1 or TRBD2, each matching 7 bases. The source is a human donor with chronic lymphocytic leukemia. Sequencing was performed on PBMCs, taken after 24 months of ibrutinib treatment. The nucleotide sequence reads as follows: TGTGCCAGCAGCTTGTTCCAGGGGGGGACCTTCCACGAGCAGTACTTC. Its translation is CASSLFQGGTFHEQYF.